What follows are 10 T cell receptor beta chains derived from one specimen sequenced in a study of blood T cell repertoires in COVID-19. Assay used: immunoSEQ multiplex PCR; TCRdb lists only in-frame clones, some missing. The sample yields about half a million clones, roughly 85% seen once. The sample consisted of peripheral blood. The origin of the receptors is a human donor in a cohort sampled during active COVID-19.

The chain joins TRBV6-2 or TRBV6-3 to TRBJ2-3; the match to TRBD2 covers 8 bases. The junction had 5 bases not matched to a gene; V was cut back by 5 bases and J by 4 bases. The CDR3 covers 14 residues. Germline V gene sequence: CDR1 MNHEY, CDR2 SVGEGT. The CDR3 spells CASSRTSGADTQYF. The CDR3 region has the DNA TGTGCCAGCAGTAGAACTAGCGGTGCAGATACGCAGTATTTT.

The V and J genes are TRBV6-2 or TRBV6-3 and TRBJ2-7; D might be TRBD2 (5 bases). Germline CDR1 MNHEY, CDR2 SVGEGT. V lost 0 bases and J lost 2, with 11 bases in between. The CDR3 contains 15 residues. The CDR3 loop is CASSYSRELAYEQYF. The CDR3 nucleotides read TGTGCCAGCAGTTACTCAAGGGAGTTAGCCTACGAGCAGTACTTC.

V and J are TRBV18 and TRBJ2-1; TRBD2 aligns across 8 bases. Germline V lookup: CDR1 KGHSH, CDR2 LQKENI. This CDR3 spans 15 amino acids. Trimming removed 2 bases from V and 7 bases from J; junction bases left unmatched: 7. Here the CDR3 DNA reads TGTGCCAGCTCACCATCGAGCGGGAGCATAAATGAGCAGTTCTTC. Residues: CASSPSSGSINEQFF.

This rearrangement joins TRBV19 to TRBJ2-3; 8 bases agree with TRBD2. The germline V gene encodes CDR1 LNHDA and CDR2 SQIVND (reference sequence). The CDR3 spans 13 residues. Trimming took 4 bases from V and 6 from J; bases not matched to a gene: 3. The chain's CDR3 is CASSRLALDTQYF. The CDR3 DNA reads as TGTGCCAGTAGTAGACTAGCGCTCGATACGCAGTATTTT.

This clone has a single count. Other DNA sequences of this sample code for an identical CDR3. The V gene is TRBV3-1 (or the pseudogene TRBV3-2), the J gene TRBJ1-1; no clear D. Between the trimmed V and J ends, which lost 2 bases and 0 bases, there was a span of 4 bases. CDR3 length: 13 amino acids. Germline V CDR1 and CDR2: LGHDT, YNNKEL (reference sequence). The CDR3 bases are TGTGCCAGCAGCCAAACATTGAACACTGAAGCTTTCTTT. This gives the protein CASSQTLNTEAFF.

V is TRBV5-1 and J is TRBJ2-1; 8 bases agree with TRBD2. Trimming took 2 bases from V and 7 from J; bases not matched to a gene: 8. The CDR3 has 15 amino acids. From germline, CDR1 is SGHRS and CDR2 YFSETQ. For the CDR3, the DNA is TGCGCCAGCAGCTTATATCGGCGGGAGGTGAATGAGCAGTTCTTC. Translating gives CASSLYRREVNEQFF.

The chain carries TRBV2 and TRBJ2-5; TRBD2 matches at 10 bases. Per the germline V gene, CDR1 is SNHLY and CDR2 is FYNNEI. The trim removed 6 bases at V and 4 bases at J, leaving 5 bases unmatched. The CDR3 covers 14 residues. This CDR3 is CASSQRTSGETQYF. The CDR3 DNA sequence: TGTGCCAGCAGCCAGAGGACTAGCGGAGAGACCCAGTACTTC.

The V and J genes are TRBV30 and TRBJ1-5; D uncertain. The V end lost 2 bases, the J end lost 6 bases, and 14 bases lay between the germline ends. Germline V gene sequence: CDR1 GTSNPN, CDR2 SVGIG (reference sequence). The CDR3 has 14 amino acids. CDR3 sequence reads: CAWSTRLEGQPQHF. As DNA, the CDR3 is TGTGCCTGGAGTACTCGACTTGAGGGTCAGCCCCAGCATTTT.

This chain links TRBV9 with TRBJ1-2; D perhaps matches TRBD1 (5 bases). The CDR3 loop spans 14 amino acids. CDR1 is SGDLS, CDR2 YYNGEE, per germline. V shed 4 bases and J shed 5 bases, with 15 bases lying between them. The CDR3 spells CASSPLDTSYGYTF. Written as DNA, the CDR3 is TGTGCCAGCAGCCCATTGGACACTTCATATGGCTACACCTTC. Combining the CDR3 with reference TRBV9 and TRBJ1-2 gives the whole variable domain DSGVTQTPKHLITATGQRVTLRCSPRSGDLSVYWYQQSLDQGLQFLIQYYNGEERAKGNILERFSAQQFPDLHSELNLSSLELGDSALYFCASSPLDTSYGYTFGSGTRLTVV.

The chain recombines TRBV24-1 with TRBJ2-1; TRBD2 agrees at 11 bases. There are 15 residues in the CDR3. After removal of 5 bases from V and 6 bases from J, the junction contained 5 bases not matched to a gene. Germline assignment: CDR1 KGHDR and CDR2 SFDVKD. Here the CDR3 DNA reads TGTGCCACCAGTGTGGCCCTAGCGGGAGGCAATGAGCAGTTCTTC. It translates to CATSVALAGGNEQFF.